These 24 T cell receptor beta chains were sequenced from one sample in a study of long-term antiretroviral therapy in people with HIV. The run of the v3.0 immunoSEQ assay was at survey level. Libraries were prepared by immunoSEQ multiplex PCR; TCRdb keeps only in-frame clonotypes and omits some of them. The sample has about 28,000 clones; around three quarters are singletons. The source was unsorted PBMCs, collected 0.3 years after starting antiretroviral therapy. Receptors originate from a man in his forties with HIV.

V usage is TRBV27 and J usage is TRBJ2-5; D is possibly TRBD2 (5 bases). The germline V gene encodes CDR1 MNHEY and CDR2 SMNVEV (reference sequence). V lost 6 bases to trimming and J lost 5 bases, with 13 bases between them. This CDR3 spans 13 amino acids. The CDR3 protein is CASRGRGEETQYF. CDR3 bases: TGTGCCAGCAGGGGTCGGGGAGAGGAGACCCAGTACTTC.

In this sample, this clone turned up once. The chain recombines TRBV6-6 with TRBJ1-3; 8 bases fit TRBD1. Trimming took 9 bases from V and 6 from J; bases not matched to a gene: 7. From germline, CDR1 is MNHNY and CDR2 SVGAGI (reference sequence). This CDR3 is built from 13 residues. The CDR3 coding sequence is TGTGCCAGTTTGCAGGGGGCGGAAAACACCATATATTTT. Translating gives CASLQGAENTIYF.

The chain joins TRBV7-9 to TRBJ1-4; tentative D call: TRBD1 (6 bases). Germline V lookup: CDR1 SEHNR, CDR2 FQNEAQ (reference sequence). Trimming pared 5 bases from V and 0 bases from J, leaving 10 bases between. This CDR3 has 15 amino acids. The CDR3 nucleotides are TGTGCCAGCAGCCCCCAGGGGTCAACTAATGAAAAACTGTTTTTT. It translates to CASSPQGSTNEKLFF.

The genes are TRBV6-5 and TRBJ1-3, with no clear D. V was shortened by 10 bases and J by 4 bases, with 8 bases between the two germline ends. From germline, CDR1 is MNHEY and CDR2 SVGAGI. The CDR3 runs 11 residues. DNA of the CDR3: TGTGCCACCCGGCACGGAAACACCATATATTTT. It translates to CATRHGNTIYF.

J is TRBJ2-6 and V is TRBV30; perhaps TRBD1 as D (5 bases). This CDR3 has 16 residues. Deletions cut 2 bases from V and 2 bases from J, with 13 bases between. The germline CDR1 and CDR2 sequences are GTSNPN and SVGIG (reference sequence). The CDR3: CAWSPRVAAGANVLTF. CDR3 coding DNA: TGTGCCTGGAGTCCCAGGGTGGCGGCTGGGGCCAACGTCCTGACTTTC.

This clone has a single count. This chain connects TRBV13 to TRBJ2-5; unclear D gene. Germline lookup yields CDR1 PRHDT and CDR2 FYEKMQ (reference sequence). The V and J ends lost 2 bases and 2 bases respectively, with 9 bases between them. The CDR3 is made up of 14 amino acids. The CDR3 bases are TGTGCCAGCAGCTTACTTCCAGCTCAAGAGACCCAGTACTTC. It specifies CASSLLPAQETQYF.

CDR3 bases: TGTGCCAGCAGCCGGGCGGGGGTAAGGGAGCAGTACTTC. Translation: CASSRAGVREQYF. This chain uses TRBV5-5 with TRBJ2-7; 7 bases fit TRBD2. Germline trimming cut 4 bases from V and 7 bases from J; bases unmatched to any gene: 8. Germline V gene sequence: CDR1 SGHKS, CDR2 YYEKEE (reference sequence). The CDR3 totals 13 residues.

This clone occurred once. The chain is built from TRBV30 and TRBJ1-2; D is ambiguous. The CDR3 spans 15 residues. V gave up 0 bases and J gave up 7 bases, with 18 bases separating them. Per germline, CDR1 GTSNPN and CDR2 SVGIG (reference sequence). The chain's CDR3 is CAWSVLPGFGGGYTF. The CDR3 DNA reads TGTGCCTGGAGTGTACTACCCGGGTTTGGTGGTGGCTACACCTTC.

This chain uses TRBV30 with TRBJ1-5, with TRBD1 matching over 9 bases. Losses at the gene ends were 3 bases for V and 9 bases for J; bases not matched to a gene: 12. The CDR3 consists of 15 residues. Germline V gives CDR1 GTSNPN, CDR2 SVGIG (reference sequence). The CDR3 sequence: CAWRDPTGGSRPQHF. Here the CDR3 DNA reads TGTGCCTGGAGAGACCCAACAGGGGGCTCCCGGCCCCAGCATTTT.

The CDR3 sequence is CASSFRAGRYEQYF. The CDR3 coding sequence is TGTGCCAGCAGTTTTAGGGCGGGGCGGTACGAGCAGTACTTC. V gene TRBV28 combines with J gene TRBJ2-7; a possible D gene is TRBD2 (6 bases). Germline-derived CDR1 and CDR2 are MDHEN and SYDVKM. The CDR3 has 14 amino acids. The V gene lost 3 bases and the J gene lost 4 bases, with 13 bases spanning the gap.

J is TRBJ1-2 and V is TRBV6-5, with TRBD1 as a possible D gene (6 bases). The CDR3 is 15 residues long. V was shortened by 6 bases and J by 4 bases, with 18 bases between the two germline ends. Looked up from germline, CDR1 is MNHEY and CDR2 is SVGAGI. The CDR3 region is CASRPDRSLSYGYTF. CDR3 sequence (DNA): TGTGCCAGCAGGCCAGACAGGTCCCTTAGCTATGGCTACACCTTC.

A few counts support this clone. V is TRBV19 and J is TRBJ2-2; D is unclear. Trimming pared 1 base from V and 6 bases from J, leaving 9 bases between. This CDR3 comprises 14 residues. The germline V gene has CDR1 LNHDA and CDR2 SQIVND (reference sequence). CDR3 protein: CASSIGSGPGELFF. DNA of the CDR3: TGTGCCAGTAGTATAGGGTCAGGCCCCGGGGAGCTGTTTTTT.

The V gene is TRBV2, the J gene TRBJ2-5; tentative D call: TRBD1 (7 bases). Germline V CDR1 and CDR2: SNHLY, FYNNEI. V was pared by 6 bases and J by 7 bases, with 21 bases between. The CDR3 loop spans 15 amino acids. DNA of the CDR3: TGTGCCAGCAGAGCTGACGGAGGGGGCGCGGGGACCCAGTACTTC. Protein sequence: CASRADGGGAGTQYF.

The chain links TRBV4-3 to TRBJ2-7; 9 nucleotides match TRBD2. This CDR3 spans 16 amino acids. Germline trimming cut 0 bases from V and 2 bases from J; bases unmatched to any gene: 5. The V gene's germline CDR1 is LGHNA and CDR2 YSLEER. The CDR3 loop is CASSQDRASGAYEQYF. As DNA, the CDR3 is TGCGCCAGCAGCCAAGATCGGGCTAGCGGGGCCTACGAGCAGTACTTC.

The chain combines TRBV27 with TRBJ1-5, with 9 bases matching TRBD1. CDR1 is MNHEY, CDR2 SMNVEV, per germline (reference sequence). The CDR3 spans 16 residues. J was trimmed by 9 bases and V by 6 bases; bases with no gene match: 15. This chain's CDR3 is CASSPTPGQGGRPQHF. The CDR3 DNA reads as TGTGCCAGCAGCCCTACACCGGGACAGGGAGGTAGGCCCCAGCATTTT.

This chain connects TRBV28 to TRBJ1-2; no reliable D call. This CDR3 region has 12 residues. Trimming cost V 4 bases and J 8 bases, with 11 bases left between them. The germline V gene has CDR1 MDHEN and CDR2 SYDVKM. The CDR3, as DNA: TGTGCCAGCAGTTCCCGCTCGTTAGGCTACACCTTC. Encoded protein: CASSSRSLGYTF.

This sequence joins TRBV7-2 and TRBJ1-1; 8 bases are a match to TRBD1. V was clipped by 5 bases and J by 3 bases; unmatched bases: 2. The germline V gene encodes CDR1 SGHTA and CDR2 FQGNSA. This CDR3 spans 13 amino acids. Here the CDR3 reads CASSRDRYTEAFF. The CDR3 DNA reads as TGTGCCAGCAGCCGGGACAGGTACACTGAAGCTTTCTTT.

The chain recombines TRBV6-5 with TRBJ2-6; D remains unclear. The CDR3 has 13 amino acids. Germline-derived CDR1 and CDR2 are MNHEY and SVGAGI. Trimming removed 4 bases from V and 4 bases from J, with 5 bases in between. The CDR3 here is CASSSAGANVLTF. CDR3 bases: TGTGCCAGCAGTTCCGCCGGGGCCAACGTCCTGACTTTC.

The V and J genes are TRBV27 and TRBJ2-4; 7 bases are a match to TRBD2. This CDR3 has 13 residues. CDR1 and CDR2 from the germline V gene are MNHEY and SMNVEV (reference sequence). The trim removed 3 bases at V and 8 bases at J, leaving 4 bases unmatched. CDR3 loop: CASSFSGPDIQYF. As DNA, the CDR3 is TGTGCCAGCAGTTTTAGCGGGCCAGACATTCAGTACTTC.

This clone came up once. J is TRBJ2-3 and V is TRBV2; tentative D call: TRBD1 (6 bases). Germline CDR1 is SNHLY and CDR2 is FYNNEI. Between the trimmed V and J ends, which lost 8 bases and 8 bases, there was a span of 17 bases. The CDR3 covers 13 residues. The CDR3 DNA sequence: TGTGCCAGCGGGGGCAGGGTCAGGGGTACGCAGTATTTT. Protein product: CASGGRVRGTQYF.

The J gene is TRBJ1-1, the V gene TRBV5-4, with a possible D match to TRBD1 (5 bases). The CDR3 sequence is 13 residues long. Germline CDR1 is SGHNT and CDR2 is YYREEE (reference sequence). V was trimmed by 4 bases and J by 6 bases, leaving 13 bases between them. CDR3 DNA: TGTGCCAGCAGCACCCGGGACGACGCTGAAGCTTTCTTT. This codes for CASSTRDDAEAFF. The full variable domain, rest sourced from reference TRBV5-4 and TRBJ1-1, is ETGVTQSPTHLIKTRGQQVTLRCSSQSGHNTVSWYQQALGQGPQFIFQYYREEENGRGNFPPRFSGLQFPNYSSELNVNALELDDSALYLCASSTRDDAEAFFGQGTRLTVV.

A single count supports this clone. The V and J genes are TRBV28 and TRBJ2-4, with D unclear. V dropped 6 bases and J dropped 15 bases, with 18 bases sitting between them. Germline V gene lookup returns CDR1 MDHEN and CDR2 SYDVKM. The CDR3 is 12 amino acids. This chain's CDR3 is CASRVLDDIWYF. For the CDR3, the DNA is TGTGCCAGCAGGGTCCTGGACGACATATGGTACTTC.

The CDR3: CASRPGQPNQPQHF. CDR3 bases: TGTGCCAGCAGACCGGGACAGCCGAATCAGCCCCAGCATTTT. The chain combines TRBV6-1 with TRBJ1-5, with 7 positions matching TRBD1. With 6 bases clipped from V and 4 bases from J, the junction kept 6 bases outside the gene matches. This CDR3 has 14 amino acids. Germline-derived CDR1 and CDR2 are MNHNS and SASEGT.

The rearrangement links TRBV27 to TRBJ2-5, with D possibly being TRBD1 (6 bases). Per the germline V gene, CDR1 is MNHEY and CDR2 is SMNVEV (reference sequence). V lost 5 bases and J lost 3, with 10 bases in between. CDR3 length: 13 residues. This chain's CDR3 is CASSPWTEETQYF. The DNA for the CDR3 is TGTGCCAGCAGTCCATGGACAGAAGAGACCCAGTACTTC.